The T cell receptor beta chain described here comes from a study of post-analysis software for immune sequencing data. Study-level findings and limits: With TRBV5-6, TRBV5-1 and TRBV20-1 included, about five TRBV segments were more frequent in patients than in controls.

This clonotype occurred once. Its antigen is not identified. After removal of 0 bases from V and 0 bases from J, the junction contained 2 bases not matched to a gene. Germline-derived CDR1 and CDR2 are SQVTM and ANQGSEA. This CDR3 is 15 amino acids long. Tagging with unique molecular identifiers was a feature of the TCR beta cDNA libraries. In TCRdb, the PCR reads were re-called with MiXCR into one record per CDR3 protein. The repertoire has 750,000 to 950,000 distinct CDR3 sequences, about 43% of them found once; the top ten carry approximately 5%. This chain uses TRBV29-1 with TRBJ2-3; TRBD2 matches at 8 bases. Sequencing used blood. The sequence was obtained from a girl aged 10-17 years with multiple sclerosis. CDR3 in amino acids: CSVEESGGSTDTQYF. The CDR3 DNA reads TGCAGCGTTGAAGAATCGGGGGGGAGCACAGATACGCAGTATTTT.